A selection of T cell receptor beta chains follows, all from one sample in a study of T and B cells in COVID-19 patients. TCRdb re-called the multiplex PCR reads with MiXCR, one entry per CDR3 protein. The data hold more than 20,000 distinct CDR3 sequences, with 30% to 35% observed a single time. The sequencing input was blood. Receptors were obtained from a human donor who had recovered from COVID-19. Each CDR3 is given with its conserved first and last residue.

CDR3aa: CASKGRGLETQYF
len: 13
v_gene: TRBV19

CDR3aa: CASSLRTGYADTQYF
len: 15
v_gene: TRBV5-4

CDR3aa: CASLVTPLSLTQYF
len: 14
v_gene: TRBV6-2/TRBV6-3

CDR3aa: CASTGGDLRQYF
len: 12
v_gene: TRBV12-3/TRBV12-4

CDR3aa: CASSYSWGDDSPLHF
len: 15
v_gene: TRBV6-5

CDR3aa: CASSPTGGDGVEQFF
len: 15
v_gene: TRBV7-9

CDR3aa: CASLQAGGADNEQFF
len: 15
v_gene: TRBV6-2/TRBV6-3

CDR3aa: CASSFNNQGLAGTGELFF
len: 18
v_gene: TRBV6-1

CDR3aa: CSAVAGGPTDTQYF
len: 14
v_gene: TRBV29-1

CDR3aa: CASSLVAEQYF
len: 11
v_gene: TRBV7-2

CDR3aa: CASSVRSQGAREQYF
len: 15
v_gene: TRBV27

CDR3aa: CASSASPWNEAFF
len: 13
v_gene: TRBV12-3/TRBV12-4

CDR3aa: CASSLGRRQTEAFF
len: 14
v_gene: TRBV13

CDR3aa: CASSLAIVGVEAFF
len: 14
v_gene: TRBV5-1

CDR3aa: CASSFLGGGSNEQFF
len: 15
v_gene: TRBV5-6

CDR3aa: CASRRRMEMNTEAFF
len: 15
v_gene: TRBV12-3/TRBV12-4

CDR3aa: CATVMAGIGGTRTARTSPLHF
len: 21
v_gene: TRBV24-1

CDR3aa: CASTGDGLYGYTF
len: 13
v_gene: TRBV7-9

CDR3aa: CASRDPITSLNNEQFF
len: 16
v_gene: TRBV6-5

CDR3aa: CAWSPDRGQPQHF
len: 13
v_gene: TRBV30

CDR3aa: CASSESGSGETQYF
len: 14
v_gene: TRBV6-2/TRBV6-3

CDR3aa: CASSFLWGSYEQYF
len: 14
v_gene: TRBV27

CDR3aa: CSVVNPRRGIYNAEAFF
len: 17
v_gene: TRBV29-1

CDR3aa: CATSSTFAELFF
len: 12
v_gene: TRBV15

CDR3aa: CAVQGQEYNEQFF
len: 13
v_gene: TRBV10-3

CDR3aa: CASSLDNEQFF
len: 11
v_gene: TRBV7-6

CDR3aa: CASRRDGTANTGELFF
len: 16
v_gene: TRBV6-5

CDR3aa: CASSYSRGRNQPQHF
len: 15
v_gene: TRBV6-5

CDR3aa: CASRTTGNNQPQHF
len: 14
v_gene: TRBV27

CDR3aa: CASSLSSENTGELFF
len: 15
v_gene: TRBV19

CDR3aa: CASSPRRNSNTGELFF
len: 16
v_gene: TRBV5-6

CDR3aa: CASSLGDLGQGAYRSYEQYF
len: 20
v_gene: TRBV7-9

CDR3aa: CASSEWVYPNGYTF
len: 14
v_gene: TRBV6-1

CDR3aa: CSARIAGFYEQFF
len: 13
v_gene: TRBV20-1

CDR3aa: CATSDSLAGVNNDEQFF
len: 17
v_gene: TRBV24-1

CDR3aa: CATHPAGDTGELFF
len: 14
v_gene: TRBV5-5

CDR3aa: CASTITSGNTGELFF
len: 15
v_gene: TRBV19

CDR3aa: CASSHDPDSSSYEQYF
len: 16
v_gene: TRBV4-3

CDR3aa: CASSPTDSNQPQHF
len: 14
v_gene: TRBV10-2

CDR3aa: CATSDTGTAFGEQYF
len: 15
v_gene: TRBV24-1

CDR3aa: CATTGGNEQYF
len: 11
v_gene: TRBV19

CDR3aa: CASSPLTGTYEQYF
len: 14
v_gene: TRBV28

CDR3aa: CASSLSGVNEQFF
len: 13
v_gene: TRBV11-1

CDR3aa: CASSQTGNTYEQYF
len: 14
v_gene: TRBV5-5

CDR3aa: CSVGTANYGYTF
len: 12
v_gene: TRBV29-1

CDR3aa: CATSRDRGVSYEQYF
len: 15
v_gene: TRBV15

CDR3aa: CASRDYPNIQYF
len: 12
v_gene: TRBV6-4

CDR3aa: CASSGLVTGELFF
len: 13
v_gene: TRBV2